These 10 T cell receptor beta chains were sequenced from one sample in a study of PD-L1 blockade in urothelial cancer. Using immunoSEQ multiplex PCR, the repertoire was profiled, and TCRdb retains in-frame clones only, with some absent. The top ten clones hold approximately 6% of a sample with roughly 48,000 clones, under 90% of them seen once. The sample consisted of PBMCs, taken around atezolizumab (anti-PD-L1) treatment. Receptor source: a middle-aged man with urothelial cancer.

The chain joins TRBV30 to TRBJ1-4; D unresolved. V was trimmed by 2 bases and J by 5 bases, leaving 9 bases between them. Germline CDR1 and CDR2: GTSNPN and SVGIG (reference sequence). This CDR3 region has 13 residues. The CDR3 nucleotides are TGTGCCTGGAGTAAAAACCAGAATGAAAAACTGTTTTTT. It is translated as CAWSKNQNEKLFF.

The rearrangement joins TRBV30 to TRBJ2-1; 11 nucleotides match TRBD1. In germline, CDR1 is GTSNPN, CDR2 SVGIG (reference sequence). V lost 2 bases, J lost 7 bases, and 10 bases stayed unmatched. The length of the CDR3 is 16 residues. In DNA, the CDR3 is TGTGCCTGGAGTTGGGGAGTCGGGACAGGGGGGAATGAGCAGTTCTTC. The encoded protein is CAWSWGVGTGGNEQFF.

Of note for this clone: One end of the junction does not line up with germline, which may come from a read error. V usage is TRBV7-9 and J usage is TRBJ2-7; 7 bases line up with TRBD1. In germline, CDR1 is SEHNR, CDR2 FQNEAQ (reference sequence). The CDR3 consists of 15 residues. The chain's CDR3 is CASSLGKGGSNEQYF. CDR3 DNA: TGTGCCAGCAGCTTAGGTAAAGGGGGCTCCAACGAGCAGTACTTC.

This chain joins TRBV15 and TRBJ2-7; TRBD2 matches at 7 bases. The CDR3 is 15 amino acids. The trim removed 3 bases at V and 2 bases at J, leaving 7 bases unmatched. Looked up from germline, CDR1 is LNHNV and CDR2 is YYDKDF (reference sequence). The CDR3 loop reads CATSRDRGDPYEQYF. Written as DNA, the CDR3 is TGTGCCACCAGCAGGGATCGGGGGGATCCCTACGAGCAGTACTTC.

The V gene is TRBV27, the J gene TRBJ2-5, with 9 bases fitting TRBD1. Germline V gives CDR1 MNHEY, CDR2 SMNVEV (reference sequence). The ends lost 2 bases at V and 6 bases at J; junction bases unmatched: 13. The CDR3 runs 17 residues. The CDR3 is CASSLLSQGASTKTQYF. The CDR3 nucleotides read TGTGCCAGCAGTTTACTTTCACAGGGGGCGTCTACGAAGACCCAGTACTTC.

The genes are TRBV5-5 and TRBJ1-2, with unresolved D. Trimming cost V 1 base and J 2 bases, with 6 bases left between them. Germline lookup yields CDR1 SGHKS and CDR2 YYEKEE (reference sequence). The CDR3 is 13 residues long. CDR3: CASSLILNYGYTF. The CDR3 DNA is TGTGCCAGCAGCTTGATTTTAAACTATGGCTACACCTTC.

The genes are TRBV28 and TRBJ1-2; 8 bases match TRBD1. The V and J ends lost 7 bases and 4 bases, in that order; junction bases with no gene match: 5. This CDR3 contains 13 residues. Germline V gene lookup returns CDR1 MDHEN and CDR2 SYDVKM. The CDR3 is CASTQGAGYGYTF. CDR3 DNA: TGTGCCAGCACCCAGGGGGCCGGCTATGGCTACACCTTC.

This chain connects TRBV30 to TRBJ1-1, with a possible D match to TRBD1 (5 bases). The germline CDR1 and CDR2 sequences are GTSNPN and SVGIG (reference sequence). The V end lost 1 base, the J end lost 0 bases, and 9 bases lay between the germline ends. This CDR3 is 14 amino acids long. As DNA, the CDR3 is TGTGCCTGGAGTGAGGTACAGGTGAACACTGAAGCTTTCTTT. It translates to CAWSEVQVNTEAFF. The full variable domain, completed using reference TRBV30 and TRBJ1-1, is SQTIHQWPATLVQPVGSPLSLECTVEGTSNPNLYWYRQAAGRGLQLLFYSVGIGQISSEVPQNLSASRPQDRQFILSSKKLLLSDSGFYLCAWSEVQVNTEAFFGQGTRLTVV.

The rearrangement joins TRBV5-1 to TRBJ1-5, with 8 bases lining up with TRBD1. J lost 6 bases, V lost 4 bases, and 9 bases had no gene match. Germline loops: CDR1 SGHRS, CDR2 YFSETQ. This CDR3 region has 15 residues. For the CDR3, the DNA is TGCGCCAGCAGCCCCGGACAGGGAGGAGGTCAGCCCCAGCATTTT. It is translated as CASSPGQGGGQPQHF.

This clone was found once. The J gene is TRBJ2-1, the V gene TRBV6-5; the match to TRBD2 covers 8 bases. From germline, CDR1 is MNHEY and CDR2 SVGAGI. The CDR3 extends over 15 amino acids. The trim removed 0 bases at V and 8 bases at J, leaving 6 bases unmatched. CDR3 nucleotide sequence: TGTGCCAGCAGTTACTCCGGGACTAGTGAGGATGAGCAGTTCTTC. Translation gives CASSYSGTSEDEQFF.